These T cell receptor beta chains were read from a single sample in a study of control samples from healthy donors and cancer patients. Profiling relied on immunoSEQ multiplex PCR, and the TCRdb table lists in-frame clones only, not all of them. The sample lists tens of thousands of clones; approximately 91% were seen once. The source material was PBMCs. The receptors stem from a woman aged 50 to 60 with colorectal cancer. Both conserved end residues are part of each CDR3. D genes are given only for firm matches. Clone size is not always given. Where it is, it says once, few, many or a class for expanded clones.

clone size,V gene,D gene,J gene,CDR3 DNA,CDR3 protein
.,TRBV5-6,.,TRBJ2-5,TGTGCCAGCAGCTTTCGCGGGGGCCGGGGAGAGACCCAGTACTTC,CASSFRGGRGETQYF
.,TRBV6-6,.,TRBJ1-5,TGTGCCAGCAGCTTCGGGCTGGGAAATCAGCCCCAGCATTTT,CASSFGLGNQPQHF
.,TRBV4-3,TRBD2,TRBJ2-3,TGCGCCAGCAGCCAAGAGACTAGCGGATCAATTAAGACGCAGTATTTT,CASSQETSGSIKTQYF
.,TRBV11-3,.,TRBJ2-2,TGTGCCAGCAGCTTAGGACGGGGCGGGGAGCTGTTTTTT,CASSLGRGGELFF
once,TRBV5-1,.,TRBJ1-2,TGCGCCAGCAGCTTGGCCTGGCAGTCTGATGGCTACACCTTC,CASSLAWQSDGYTF
.,TRBV12-3/TRBV12-4,.,TRBJ1-4,TGTGCCAGCAGTTTTGGAGAATCCGAAAAACTGTTTTTT,CASSFGESEKLFF
.,TRBV6-1,.,TRBJ2-5,TGTGCCAGCAGTGAATATACAGGGCAAGAGACCCAGTACTTC,CASSEYTGQETQYF
.,TRBV28,TRBD1,TRBJ1-3,TGTGCCAGCTTACCAGGGGGCAACTCTGGAAACACCATATATTTT,CASLPGGNSGNTIYF
.,TRBV7-2,.,TRBJ1-4,TGTGCCAGCAGCTTAGGAAACAGCTTAATAGAAAAACTGTTTTTT,CASSLGNSLIEKLFF
.,TRBV6-5,.,TRBJ1-1,TGTGCCAGCAGTTACTTTGCAGAGAACACTGAAGCTTTCTTT,CASSYFAENTEAFF
once,TRBV5-5,TRBD2,TRBJ2-1,TGTGCCAGCAGCCCAAGGGACGGGAGGGGCAATGAGCAGTTCTTC,CASSPRDGRGNEQFF
few,TRBV10-1,.,TRBJ1-6,TGCGCCAGCAGTAGGGGGACGAATTCACCCCTCCACTTT,CASSRGTNSPLHF
.,TRBV4-1,.,TRBJ2-3,TGCGCCAGCAGCCAAGTGGGAGATACGCAGTATTTT,CASSQVGDTQYF
once,TRBV14,.,TRBJ1-2,TGTGCCAACATTAGTTTAGAGGGGGGCGGCTACACCTTC,CANISLEGGGYTF
.,TRBV11-3,.,TRBJ1-4,TGTGCCAGCAGCTTCGGACCTAATGAAAAACTGTTTTTT,CASSFGPNEKLFF
.,TRBV5-4,TRBD1,TRBJ1-2,TGTGCCAGCAGCTTGGCGTCCGACAGGGTTCGTGGCTACACCTTC,CASSLASDRVRGYTF
.,TRBV7-2,.,TRBJ2-1,TGTGCCAGCAGCTTTTCACAATCGGATGAGCAGTTCTTC,CASSFSQSDEQFF
.,TRBV5-1,TRBD2,TRBJ2-1,TGCGCCAGCAGCTTGGGTGCGGGGGGGCGATACAATGAGCAGTTCTTC,CASSLGAGGRYNEQFF
.,TRBV25-1,TRBD2,TRBJ2-2,TGTGCCAGCAGTGTAGCAGCGGGGGCGGGCGGGGAGCTGTTTTTT,CASSVAAGAGGELFF
.,TRBV6-4,TRBD1,TRBJ1-2,TGTGCCAGCAGTGACAGGGACAGGGGGAACTATGGCTACACCTTC,CASSDRDRGNYGYTF
.,TRBV6-2/TRBV6-3,.,TRBJ1-6,TGTGCCAGCAGTTCCGGCATGTCTAATTCACCCCTCCACTTT,CASSSGMSNSPLHF
.,TRBV7-5,.,TRBJ2-5,TGTGTCAGAAGAAGGACATGGGGACTAGCGGGGAGGTACCAAGAGACCCAGTACTTC,CVRRRTWGLAGRYQETQYF
.,TRBV9,.,TRBJ1-2,TGTGCCAGCAGCAGATGGGACATCCCAAACTATGGCTACACCTTC,CASSRWDIPNYGYTF
.,TRBV4-3,.,TRBJ1-3,TGCGCCAGCAGCCCGATTAGAGATTCCAGCACCATATATTTT,CASSPIRDSSTIYF
.,TRBV28,TRBD1,TRBJ1-5,TGTGCCAGCAGTTTATGGTTCACAGGGGCAGGGGATCAGCCCCAGCATTTT,CASSLWFTGAGDQPQHF
.,TRBV25-1,TRBD1,TRBJ1-2,TGTGCCAGCAGTGATACAGGGGGGTACTATGGCTACACCTTC,CASSDTGGYYGYTF
few,TRBV20-1,TRBD1,TRBJ1-1,TGCAGTGCTAGTGACAGGGAGCGGAGTCTGACTGAAGCTTTCTTT,CSASDRERSLTEAFF
.,TRBV4-3,.,TRBJ2-1,TGCGCCAGCAGCCAAGAGGTATACGGAGACTCCTACAATGAGCAGTTCTTC,CASSQEVYGDSYNEQFF
.,TRBV19,TRBD1,TRBJ2-3,TGTGCCAGTAGTTCAGCGCAGGGGGCAACAGATACGCAGTATTTT,CASSSAQGATDTQYF
.,TRBV4-3,.,TRBJ2-3,TGCGCCAGCAGCCAATGGGCCGCAGATACGCAGTATTTT,CASSQWAADTQYF
.,TRBV19,TRBD1,TRBJ1-1,TGTGCCAGTAGTGCCCGACAGGGTAGGAACACTGAAGCTTTCTTT,CASSARQGRNTEAFF
.,TRBV28,.,TRBJ2-1,TGTGCCACCGGGCCCGAGCAGTTCTTC,CATGPEQFF
.,TRBV2,TRBD1,TRBJ1-1,TGTGCCAGCACTCGGGACAGGGGGCGACCTGAAGCTTTCTTT,CASTRDRGRPEAFF
.,TRBV14,TRBD2,TRBJ2-3,TGTGCCAGCAGCCAAGAAATCCCGGGACTAGCGGGAACTAGCACAGATACGCAGTATTTT,CASSQEIPGLAGTSTDTQYF
.,TRBV5-1,TRBD1,TRBJ1-1,TGCGCCAGCAGCTCGCTTACAGGGGGCCAGATGAACACTGAAGCTTTCTTT,CASSSLTGGQMNTEAFF
.,TRBV28,.,TRBJ1-2,TGTGCCAGCAGTTTCCCCGGGGAGGGCCTATTGGGGGGCTACACCTTC,CASSFPGEGLLGGYTF
once,TRBV19,.,TRBJ1-1,TGTGCCAGTAAACTTGGAGGGAAAGCTTTCTTT,CASKLGGKAFF
once,TRBV2,.,TRBJ1-2,TGTGCCAGCAGTGAATCACCAGGGACATACTATGGCTACACCTTC,CASSESPGTYYGYTF
.,TRBV2,TRBD1,TRBJ1-1,TGTGCCAGCAGATTCACAGGGGTAGAAGCTTTCTTT,CASRFTGVEAFF
.,TRBV9,.,TRBJ1-1,TGTGCCAGCAGCGTAGACAGTTGGGGGGACACTGAAGCTTTCTTT,CASSVDSWGDTEAFF
.,TRBV7-2,TRBD2,TRBJ2-5,TGTGCCAGCAGCTTAAGGACTAGCGGGGTGGAGACCCAGTACTTC,CASSLRTSGVETQYF
once,TRBV5-8,TRBD1,TRBJ2-5,TGTGCCAGCAGCCGACTTTGGGGGACAGGGAAGGAGACCCAGTACTTC,CASSRLWGTGKETQYF
.,TRBV6-5,TRBD1,TRBJ1-2,TGTGCCAGCAATCCCCGCGGGACAGAGTCCTATGGCTACACCTTC,CASNPRGTESYGYTF
.,TRBV4-1,.,TRBJ1-1,TGCGCCAGCAGCCAAGTATGGGACACTGAAGCTTTCTTT,CASSQVWDTEAFF
.,TRBV11-3,TRBD1,TRBJ2-4,TGTGCCAGCAGCTTAGAATATTTAGGGACAGGGAGCCTAAGAGCCAAAAACATTCAGTACTTC,CASSLEYLGTGSLRAKNIQYF